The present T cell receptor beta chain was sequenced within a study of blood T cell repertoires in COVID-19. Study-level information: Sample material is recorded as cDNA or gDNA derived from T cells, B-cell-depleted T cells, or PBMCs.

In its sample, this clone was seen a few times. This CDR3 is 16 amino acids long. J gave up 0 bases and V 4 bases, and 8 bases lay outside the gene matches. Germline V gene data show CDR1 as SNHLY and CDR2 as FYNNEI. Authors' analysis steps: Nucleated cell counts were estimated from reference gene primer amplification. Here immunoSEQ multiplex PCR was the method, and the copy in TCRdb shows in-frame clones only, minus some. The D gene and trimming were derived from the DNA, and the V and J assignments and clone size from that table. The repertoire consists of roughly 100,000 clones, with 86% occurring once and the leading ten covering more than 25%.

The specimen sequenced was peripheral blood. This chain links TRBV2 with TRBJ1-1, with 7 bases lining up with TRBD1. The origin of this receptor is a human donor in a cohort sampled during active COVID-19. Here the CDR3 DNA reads TGTGCCAGCAGTGGAGGGAGCAGGGGGGTGAACACTGAAGCTTTCTTT. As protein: CASSGGSRGVNTEAFF.